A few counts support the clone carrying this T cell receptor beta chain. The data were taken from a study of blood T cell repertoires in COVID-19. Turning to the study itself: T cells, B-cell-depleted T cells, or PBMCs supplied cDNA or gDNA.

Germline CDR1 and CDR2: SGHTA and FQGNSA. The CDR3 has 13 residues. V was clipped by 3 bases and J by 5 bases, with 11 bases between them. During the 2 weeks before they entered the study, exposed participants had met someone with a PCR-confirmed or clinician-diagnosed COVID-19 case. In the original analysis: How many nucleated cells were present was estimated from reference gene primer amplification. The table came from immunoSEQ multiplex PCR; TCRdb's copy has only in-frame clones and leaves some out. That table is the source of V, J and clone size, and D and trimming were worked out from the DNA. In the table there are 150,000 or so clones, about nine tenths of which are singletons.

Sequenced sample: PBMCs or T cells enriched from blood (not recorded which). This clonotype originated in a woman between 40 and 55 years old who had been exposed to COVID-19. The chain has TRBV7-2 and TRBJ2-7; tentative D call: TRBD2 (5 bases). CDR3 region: CASSFPGIHEQYF. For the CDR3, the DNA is TGTGCCAGCAGCTTCCCGGGAATCCACGAGCAGTACTTC.